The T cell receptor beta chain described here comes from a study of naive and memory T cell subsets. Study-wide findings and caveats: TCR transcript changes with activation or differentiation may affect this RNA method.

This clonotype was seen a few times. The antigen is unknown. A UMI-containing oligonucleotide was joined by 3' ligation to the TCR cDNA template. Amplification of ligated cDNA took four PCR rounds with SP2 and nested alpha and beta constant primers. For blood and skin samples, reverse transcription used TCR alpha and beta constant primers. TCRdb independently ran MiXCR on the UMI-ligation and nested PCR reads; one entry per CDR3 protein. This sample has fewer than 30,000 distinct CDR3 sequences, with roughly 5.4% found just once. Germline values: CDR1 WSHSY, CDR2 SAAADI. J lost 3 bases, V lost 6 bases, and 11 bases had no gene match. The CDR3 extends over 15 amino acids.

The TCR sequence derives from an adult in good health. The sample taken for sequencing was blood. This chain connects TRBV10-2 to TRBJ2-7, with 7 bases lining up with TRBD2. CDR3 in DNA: TGCGCCAGCAGGGAGGGCCGCGGGAGTTTCTACGAGCAGTACTTC. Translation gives CASREGRGSFYEQYF.